The entry below gives a single TCR beta chain sequence along with its context. Per germline, CDR1 SEHNR and CDR2 FQNEAQ (reference sequence). The CDR3 covers 14 residues. Trimming cost V 6 bases and J 6 bases, with 17 bases left between them. The sample comes from a study of T cell changes during pregnancy in multiple sclerosis. This table comes from immunoSEQ multiplex PCR, and its TCRdb copy is limited to in-frame clones, with some not included. The profile shows about 53,000 clones, around nine tenths of them singletons. This sequence joins TRBV7-9 and TRBJ1-1; tentative D call: TRBD1 (5 bases). Sequencing was performed on CD4+ T cells from peripheral blood mononuclear cells, taken in the third trimester of pregnancy. The TCR comes from a female donor with multiple sclerosis, enrolled in a pregnancy study. The CDR3 coding sequence is TGTGCCAGCAGTCCCCAGGGTCTTTGGTCTGAAGCTTTCTTT. Residues: CASSPQGLWSEAFF.